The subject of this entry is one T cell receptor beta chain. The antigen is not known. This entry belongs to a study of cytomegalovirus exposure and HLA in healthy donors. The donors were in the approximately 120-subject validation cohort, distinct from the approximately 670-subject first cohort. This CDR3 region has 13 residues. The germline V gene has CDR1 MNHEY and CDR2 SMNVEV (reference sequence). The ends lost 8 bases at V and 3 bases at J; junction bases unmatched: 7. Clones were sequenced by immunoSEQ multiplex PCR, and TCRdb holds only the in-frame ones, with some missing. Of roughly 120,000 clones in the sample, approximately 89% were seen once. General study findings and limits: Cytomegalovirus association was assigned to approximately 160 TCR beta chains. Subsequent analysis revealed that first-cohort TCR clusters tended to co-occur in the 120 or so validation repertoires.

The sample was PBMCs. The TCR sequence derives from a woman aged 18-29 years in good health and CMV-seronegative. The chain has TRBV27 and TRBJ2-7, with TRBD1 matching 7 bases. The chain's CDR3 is CASARDSHYEQYF. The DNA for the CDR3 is TGTGCCAGCGCCCGGGACAGTCACTACGAGCAGTACTTC.